The clone carrying this T cell receptor (beta chain) has a count of ten or more. The antigen remains unidentified. The record originates from a study of T-cell reconstitution after alpha-beta-depleted transplantation in children. Study-level findings and limits: Some patients' high day-60 TCRbeta diversity was traced to surviving recipient T cells and thymic progenitors. About two months after transplant, alpha-beta T cells reportedly came from several hundred expanded graft clones. A year post-transplant, T-cell counts and diversity derived mostly from newly produced T cells.

Unique molecular identifiers were used to barcode this TCRbeta library. TCRdb re-called the PCR reads with MiXCR, one entry per CDR3 protein. The sample contains 600,000 to 700,000 distinct CDR3 sequences, approximately 14% of which appear only once. Trimming removed 1 base from V and 0 bases from J, with 16 bases in between. The CDR3 length is 16 residues. CDR1 is DFQATT and CDR2 is SNEGSKA in the germline V gene (reference sequence). The rearrangement joins TRBV20-1 to TRBJ2-7; D could derive from TRBD1 or TRBD2 (6 bases each). This clonotype originated in a girl aged 2-15 years with congenital amegakaryocytic thrombocytopenia, due to receive a stem cell transplant. Source: PBMCs, taken before TCRalphabeta/CD19-depleted stem cell transplant. The CDR3 sequence is CSARVVARGVSYEQYF. In DNA form, the CDR3 reads TGCAGTGCTAGAGTGGTGGCTAGGGGGGTCTCCTACGAGCAGTACTTC.